This T cell receptor (beta chain) is from a study of cytomegalovirus exposure and HLA in healthy donors. 60 Vbeta and 13 Jbeta primers were used in PCR. Using immunoSEQ multiplex PCR, the repertoire was profiled, and TCRdb retains in-frame clones only, with some absent. Among approximately 200,000 clones listed, roughly 80% were seen once. Comment on this clone: The antigen is unknown.

Notes on the study in general: Cytomegalovirus-associated TCR beta chains were listed, numbering 164. The records held CMV serostatus as the only immune exposure information. In a later analysis, CMV-associated beta chains were mostly HLA-associated, it appeared.

V was pared by 7 bases and J by 3 bases, with 16 bases between. The CDR3 spans 15 residues. The germline V gene has CDR1 SQVTM and CDR2 ANQGSEA. V and J are TRBV29-1 and TRBJ2-6; D might be TRBD1 (6 bases). Material for sequencing was PBMCs. The receptor's source is a woman under 30 in good health and CMV-seronegative. This CDR3 reads CSDRDTTFGANVLTF. Here the CDR3 DNA reads TGCAGCGACCGGGACACCACCTTTGGGGCCAACGTCCTGACTTTC. Combining the CDR3 with reference TRBV29-1 and TRBJ2-6 gives the whole variable domain SAVISQKPSRDICQRGTSLTIQCQVDSQVTMMFWYRQQPGQSLTLIATANQGSEATYESGFVIDKFPISRPNLTFSTLTVSNMSPEDSSIYLCSDRDTTFGANVLTFGAGSRLTVL.